This is a list of T cell receptor beta chains from one sample in a study of Ad26.COV2.S vaccination and SARS-CoV-2 variants. Clones were read by immunoSEQ multiplex PCR, and TCRdb kept only the in-frame ones, dropping some. The repertoire holds 350,000 to 500,000 clones, 85% to 90% seen once, with around 3.6% in the top ten. This specimen was peripheral blood, taken in a trial of Ad26.COV2.S vaccine versus placebo. All receptors derive from a person aged 18 to 65 who received the Ad26.COV2.S COVID-19 vaccine or a placebo. CDR3s include the opening cysteine and the closing phenylalanine or tryptophan. Fields, in order: J gene, D gene, clone size, V gene, CDR3 DNA, CDR3 protein. D genes are given only for firm matches. Some rows mark clone size as missing; the rest say once, few, many or name a class of expanded clone.

J gene: TRBJ1-2
D gene: TRBD1
clone size: few
V gene: TRBV2
CDR3 DNA: TGTGCCAGCTTAGGGACAGGGGTAGGCTACACCTTC
CDR3 protein: CASLGTGVGYTF

J gene: TRBJ2-3
D gene: TRBD2
clone size: .
V gene: TRBV3-1/TRBV3-2
CDR3 DNA: TGTGCCAGCAGCCAACTCTCGACTAGCGGGGGGATGGATACGCAGTATTTT
CDR3 protein: CASSQLSTSGGMDTQYF

J gene: TRBJ1-1
D gene: TRBD1
clone size: .
V gene: TRBV27
CDR3 DNA: TGTGCCAGCAGTTTAGCAGGGGGGAGCACTGAAGCTTTCTTT
CDR3 protein: CASSLAGGSTEAFF

J gene: TRBJ1-4
D gene: .
clone size: .
V gene: TRBV30
CDR3 DNA: TGTGCCTGGAGTGTAGGGGCCTCGAGGGGTGGTATTGAAAAACTGTTTTTT
CDR3 protein: CAWSVGASRGGIEKLFF

J gene: TRBJ2-3
D gene: TRBD2
clone size: once
V gene: TRBV5-6
CDR3 DNA: TGTGCCAGCAGCACCATAGCGGGGGGCACAGATACGCAGTATTTT
CDR3 protein: CASSTIAGGTDTQYF

J gene: TRBJ1-6
D gene: .
clone size: few
V gene: TRBV4-1
CDR3 DNA: TGCGCCAGCAGCCAAGCAAATCGACGGAATTCACCCCTCCACTTT
CDR3 protein: CASSQANRRNSPLHF

J gene: TRBJ1-5
D gene: .
clone size: .
V gene: TRBV28
CDR3 DNA: TGTGCCAGCAGTTTAATGGGCAATCAGCCCCAGCATTTT
CDR3 protein: CASSLMGNQPQHF

J gene: TRBJ2-7
D gene: .
clone size: .
V gene: TRBV4-1
CDR3 DNA: TGCGCCAGCAGCCCTGACCCGGGCTCCACCTACGAGCAGTACTTC
CDR3 protein: CASSPDPGSTYEQYF

J gene: TRBJ2-7
D gene: TRBD2
clone size: once
V gene: TRBV7-2
CDR3 DNA: TGTGCCAGCAGCTTCCCCCGGGACTCCGAGGTACACGGGAGGTACGAGCAGTACTTC
CDR3 protein: CASSFPRDSEVHGRYEQYF

J gene: TRBJ2-3
D gene: .
clone size: .
V gene: TRBV7-6
CDR3 DNA: TGTGCCAGCAGCGCCGGTTTGGCAGATACGCAGTATTTT
CDR3 protein: CASSAGLADTQYF

J gene: TRBJ2-7
D gene: .
clone size: .
V gene: TRBV2
CDR3 DNA: TGTGCCAGCAGTGCAACGGTCTACGAGCAGTACTTC
CDR3 protein: CASSATVYEQYF

J gene: TRBJ2-5
D gene: .
clone size: .
V gene: TRBV7-8
CDR3 DNA: TGTGCCAGCAGCTTGAGCTCCTCGAGAGAGACCCAGTACTTC
CDR3 protein: CASSLSSSRETQYF

J gene: TRBJ2-3
D gene: TRBD2
clone size: .
V gene: TRBV7-2
CDR3 DNA: TGTGCCAGCAGCCCTCTAGCGGGGACCACAGATACGCAGTATTTT
CDR3 protein: CASSPLAGTTDTQYF

J gene: TRBJ2-7
D gene: TRBD2
clone size: .
V gene: TRBV7-2
CDR3 DNA: TGTGCCAGCAGCTTTCCTAGCGGTAGCGGGGGGATCTCCTACGAGCAGTACTTC
CDR3 protein: CASSFPSGSGGISYEQYF

J gene: TRBJ1-4
D gene: .
clone size: .
V gene: TRBV29-1
CDR3 DNA: TGCAGCGTCTGGACCGTGGGGGGTGAAAAACTGTTTTTT
CDR3 protein: CSVWTVGGEKLFF

J gene: TRBJ2-3
D gene: .
clone size: .
V gene: TRBV21-1
CDR3 DNA: TGTGCCAGCAGCAAACATCCCTGGGTAGCGGGGGGGCGGACAGATACGCAGTATTTT
CDR3 protein: CASSKHPWVAGGRTDTQYF

J gene: TRBJ1-2
D gene: TRBD1
clone size: .
V gene: TRBV2
CDR3 DNA: TGTGCCAGCTTACCGGGACAGATGAACTATGGCTACACCTTC
CDR3 protein: CASLPGQMNYGYTF

J gene: TRBJ2-1
D gene: TRBD1
clone size: few
V gene: TRBV6-4
CDR3 DNA: TGTGCCAGCAGTGACCTTCCGGGACAGGGGGCGAATGAGCAGTTCTTC
CDR3 protein: CASSDLPGQGANEQFF

J gene: TRBJ1-1
D gene: TRBD1
clone size: many
V gene: TRBV19
CDR3 DNA: TGTGCCAGTCGGGGACAGAGCAACACTGAAGCTTTCTTT
CDR3 protein: CASRGQSNTEAFF

J gene: TRBJ1-2
D gene: .
clone size: .
V gene: TRBV28
CDR3 DNA: TGTGCCAGCAGCCGCTTGGGGCTTCTCTATGGCTACACCTTC
CDR3 protein: CASSRLGLLYGYTF

J gene: TRBJ2-2
D gene: .
clone size: .
V gene: TRBV19
CDR3 DNA: TGTGCCAGTAGAGGGTCCGGGGAGCTGTTTTTT
CDR3 protein: CASRGSGELFF

J gene: TRBJ2-2
D gene: .
clone size: .
V gene: TRBV9
CDR3 DNA: TGTGCCAGCAGCCCCGAATCGGACGGGAACACCGGGGAGCTGTTTTTT
CDR3 protein: CASSPESDGNTGELFF